This record looks at one T cell receptor beta chain sequence and its context. The data derive from a study of cytomegalovirus exposure and HLA in healthy donors. Germline values: CDR1 GTSNPN, CDR2 SVGIG (reference sequence). Trimming left V 8 bases short and J 0 bases short, with 13 bases between. CDR3 length equals 13 residues. The PCR ran on 60 Vbeta and 13 Jbeta primers. The method was immunoSEQ multiplex PCR; TCRdb's version includes in-frame clones alone and lacks a portion of them. The profile shows around 53,000 clones, 65% to 85% of them singletons. Material for sequencing was PBMCs. The chain links TRBV30 to TRBJ1-1, with D hard to call. The clonotype originates from a man between 18 and 35 years old in good health and CMV-seronegative. The CDR3 DNA reads as TGTGCCGCACGGGAGACACTGAACACTGAAGCTTTCTTT. Amino acid sequence: CAARETLNTEAFF.